This T cell receptor beta chain derives from a study of Graves' ophthalmopathy and Graves' hyperthyroidism. About the research overall: In this cohort's terms, stable hyperthyroidism meant no ophthalmopathy by 18 months of follow-up.

Patients in the hyperthyroidism group, adults aged 18 to 65, were newly diagnosed, under 2 months' duration. Study-wide results and limits: Classification of ophthalmopathy versus stable hyperthyroidism by a 13-signature model yielded around 90% sensitivity and 70% to 83% specificity.

This clonotype was seen ten or more times. Its specificity is unknown. This CDR3 contains 15 residues. With V trimmed by 2 bases and J by 1 base, 5 bases remained unmatched. CDR1 and CDR2 from the germline V gene are DFQATT and SNEGSKA (reference sequence). Amplification of the TCR beta CDR3 regions used RNA transcripts (as template). A first-round RT-PCR used HTBI primers, followed by a second-round multiplex PCR. TCRdb ran MiXCR on the multiplex PCR reads and lists one entry per CDR3 protein. Found here are a few hundred thousand distinct CDR3 sequences, approximately 35% of them singletons; the top ten hold 3.5% to 4.5%.

The source material was peripheral blood or thyroid tissue (not recorded which). The sequence came from an adult man with Graves' hyperthyroidism. The rearrangement links TRBV20-1 to TRBJ2-7; the match to TRBD1 covers 10 bases. The CDR3 nucleotides read TGCAGTGCTAGAATACCGGGACAGGGGTCCTACGAGCAGTACTTC. It specifies CSARIPGQGSYEQYF.